This T cell receptor beta chain is from a study of blood T cell repertoires in COVID-19. Study overall: Sites in the United States, Italy and Spain provided acute and convalescent COVID-19 samples. T cells, B-cell-depleted T cells, or PBMCs supplied cDNA or gDNA.

CDR3 length equals 14 residues. The germline CDR1 and CDR2 sequences are DFQATT and SNEGSKA (reference sequence). V shed 3 bases and J shed 0 bases, with 10 bases lying between them. In the authors' workflow: Cell counts per sample came from amplifying reference gene primers. The method was immunoSEQ multiplex PCR; TCRdb's version includes in-frame clones alone and lacks a portion of them. Clone size and the V and J calls come from that table; the DNA yielded D and trimming. The profile shows approximately 35,000 clones, 70% to 90% of them singletons. V is TRBV20-1 and J is TRBJ2-3; a possible D gene is TRBD1 (5 bases). The sample consisted of peripheral blood. The source of this sequence is a man aged 60-69 years with active COVID-19. The CDR3 nucleotides read TGCAGTGCTAGTGTGGACACAAGCACAGATACGCAGTATTTT. This gives the protein CSASVDTSTDTQYF.